The 20 T cell receptor beta chains presented below share a single source sample, sequenced in a study of technical replicates of blood from several donors. Clones were read by immunoSEQ multiplex PCR, and TCRdb kept only the in-frame ones, dropping some. This sample carries roughly 70,000 clones, 90% to 95% of them seen once, and the ten largest clones take roughly 4.5%. Sample: PBMCs. Receptors were obtained from a human donor in good health. Some clones in this sample may be carry-over from other donors' samples.

V usage is TRBV5-4 and J usage is TRBJ2-7, with 10 bases fitting TRBD1. The V gene end was trimmed by 4 bases and the J gene end by 2 bases; junction bases not matched to a gene: 9. This CDR3 contains 16 residues. The germline CDR1 and CDR2 sequences are SGHNT and YYREEE (reference sequence). CDR3 residues: CASSLEAGQGTYEQYF. CDR3 DNA sequence: TGTGCCAGCAGCCTAGAGGCGGGACAGGGGACCTACGAGCAGTACTTC.

CDR3 sequence: CASSLEGARNTEAFF. The CDR3 region has the DNA TGTGCCAGCAGCTTAGAGGGGGCGAGGAACACTGAAGCTTTCTTT. V usage is TRBV5-4 and J usage is TRBJ1-1; 7 positions agree with TRBD1. Germline V gene data show CDR1 as SGHNT and CDR2 as YYREEE (reference sequence). The CDR3 runs 15 residues. V lost 2 bases and J lost 1; bases outside the gene matches: 5.

CDR3 protein: CASSLGQSNTEAFF. As DNA, the CDR3 is TGTGCCAGCAGCTTAGGACAGAGTAACACTGAAGCTTTCTTT. The rearrangement joins TRBV7-2 to TRBJ1-1; possibly TRBD1 for D (5 bases). Germline CDR1 SGHTA, CDR2 FQGNSA. This CDR3 region has 14 residues. V was pared by 1 base and J by 2 bases, with 8 bases between.

The chain uses TRBV19 and TRBJ2-1; D is perhaps TRBD2 (6 bases). V shed 6 bases and J shed 6 bases, with 12 bases lying between them. CDR3 length equals 13 residues. The germline gives CDR1 LNHDA, CDR2 SQIVND (reference sequence). DNA for the CDR3: TGTGCCAGTAGATCGGCCGGGAGCAATGAGCAGTTCTTC. Translation: CASRSAGSNEQFF.

The chain couples TRBV29-1 to TRBJ1-1, with TRBD1 matching 9 bases. The length of the CDR3 is 12 residues. Trimming at V came to 6 bases and at J to 4 bases, leaving 3 bases not matched to a gene. CDR1 and CDR2 from the germline V gene are SQVTM and ANQGSEA. The CDR3 here is CSVGQGITEAFF. The CDR3 nucleotides read TGCAGCGTCGGACAGGGGATCACTGAAGCTTTCTTT.

The chain uses TRBV7-7 and TRBJ2-5; D is unclear. Germline values: CDR1 SSHAT, CDR2 FNYEAQ (reference sequence). The CDR3 covers 14 residues. Trimming shortened V by 5 bases and J by 4 bases, and 14 bases separated the two germline ends. CDR3 nucleotide sequence: TGTGCCAGCAGCCCGACGAGGAATGCAGAGACCCAGTACTTC. Translated: CASSPTRNAETQYF.

This chain joins TRBV25-1 and TRBJ2-3; TRBD2 aligns across 10 bases. Germline lookup yields CDR1 MGHDK and CDR2 SYGVNS. CDR3 size: 17 residues. The J segment lost 2 bases and the V segment lost 2 bases, leaving 7 bases of the junction unmatched. The CDR3 loop reads CASSEQSGGANTDTQYF. The DNA of the CDR3 is TGTGCCAGCAGTGAACAAAGCGGGGGGGCCAACACAGATACGCAGTATTTT. The full variable domain, in which reference TRBV25-1 and TRBJ2-3 provide the parts outside the CDR3, is EADIYQTPRYLVIGTGKKITLECSQTMGHDKMYWYQQDPGMELHLIHYSYGVNSTEKGDLSSESTVSRIRTEHFPLTLESARPSHTSQYLCASSEQSGGANTDTQYFGPGTRLTVL.

The CDR3 here is CASSISQRGGRDEQFF. The CDR3 nucleotides read TGTGCCAGCAGCATATCCCAGCGGGGGGGCCGTGATGAGCAGTTCTTC. This chain joins TRBV7-9 and TRBJ2-1; TRBD2 matches at 10 bases. With 5 bases clipped from V and 8 bases from J, the junction kept 12 bases outside the gene matches. The V gene's germline CDR1 is SEHNR and CDR2 FQNEAQ (reference sequence). CDR3 length: 16 amino acids.

The CDR3 DNA is TGTGCCAGCTCACCCCCGGAGAACTATGGCTACACCTTC. This encodes CASSPPENYGYTF. V and J are TRBV18 and TRBJ1-2; the D is unclear. Germline V gives CDR1 KGHSH, CDR2 LQKENI. Trimming cost V 3 bases and J 2 bases, with 7 bases left between them. The CDR3 runs to 13 residues.

The chain couples TRBV29-1 to TRBJ1-2, with 12 bases that match TRBD1. With V trimmed by 7 bases and J by 8 bases, 8 bases remained unmatched. The CDR3 is made up of 13 amino acids. CDR1 is SQVTM and CDR2 is ANQGSEA in the germline V gene. CDR3 sequence (DNA): TGCAGCGCTGGGACAGGGGGCTCTAAAGGCTACACCTTC. Translation: CSAGTGGSKGYTF.

This sequence joins TRBV27 and TRBJ2-3; 10 nucleotides agree with TRBD2. With V trimmed by 1 base and J by 1 base, 5 bases remained unmatched. The CDR3 totals 17 residues. CDR1 MNHEY and CDR2 SMNVEV come from the germline V gene (reference sequence). As DNA, the CDR3 is TGTGCCAGCAGTTTATTAGGGCTAGCGGGGGGCACAGATACGCAGTATTTT. Protein product: CASSLLGLAGGTDTQYF.

The chain is built from TRBV5-4 and TRBJ1-6, with TRBD1 matching over 8 bases. CDR3 length: 14 amino acids. Unmatched junction bases numbered 6, after V lost 3 bases and J lost 10 bases. The V gene's germline CDR1 is SGHNT and CDR2 YYREEE (reference sequence). The CDR3 is CASSSRTGSSPLHF. DNA for the CDR3: TGTGCCAGCAGCTCTAGGACAGGGAGCTCACCCCTCCACTTT.

V is TRBV6-5 and J is TRBJ1-1, with TRBD1 as a possible D gene (5 bases). The V and J ends lost 0 bases and 10 bases respectively, with 9 bases between them. The CDR3 has 12 amino acids. Per germline, CDR1 MNHEY and CDR2 SVGAGI. CDR3 DNA: TGTGCCAGCAGTTACTCGACTGGGGCAGCTTTCTTT. It translates to CASSYSTGAAFF.

The rearrangement links TRBV4-1 to TRBJ1-5, with D possibly matching TRBD1 (5 bases). Per germline, CDR1 MGHRA and CDR2 YSYEKL. This CDR3 comprises 15 residues. Trimming took 0 bases from V and 6 from J, leaving 12 bases between them. CDR3 residues: CASSQEGGGSQPQHF. The CDR3 nucleotides read TGCGCCAGCAGCCAAGAGGGGGGAGGGAGTCAGCCCCAGCATTTT.

The V call is TRBV7-9, the J call TRBJ2-7; possibly TRBD2 for D (6 bases). Trimming shortened V by 1 base and J by 2 bases, and 12 bases separated the two germline ends. This CDR3 is 15 amino acids long. Germline lookup yields CDR1 SEHNR and CDR2 FQNEAQ (reference sequence). The CDR3 region has the DNA TGTGCCAGCAGCTTAGGGGGACTCGCACCCTACGAGCAGTACTTC. Its translation is CASSLGGLAPYEQYF.

This clone was observed at least ten times. The chain joins TRBV4-2 to TRBJ2-3, with 16 bases matching TRBD2. The CDR3 spans 16 residues. Germline values: CDR1 LGHNA, CDR2 YNFKEQ. V shed 5 bases, J shed 4 bases, and the junction held 3 bases outside the gene matches. CDR3 region: CASSFGTSGGADTQYF. The DNA for the CDR3 is TGTGCCAGCAGCTTTGGGACTAGCGGGGGGGCAGATACGCAGTATTTT.

This chain uses TRBV11-2 with TRBJ1-2; D is perhaps TRBD1 (6 bases). Germline assignment: CDR1 SGHAT and CDR2 FQNNGV. The length of the CDR3 is 15 residues. V gave up 0 bases and J gave up 2 bases, with 10 bases separating them. In nucleotides, the CDR3 is TGTGCCAGCAGCTTAGATTTTGGGGGCAACTATGGCTACACCTTC. This gives the protein CASSLDFGGNYGYTF.

As for this clone: This same CDR3 is encoded by further DNA sequences in the sample. The rearrangement links TRBV20-1 to TRBJ2-7; D not resolved. Germline-derived CDR1 and CDR2 are DFQATT and SNEGSKA (reference sequence). V lost 6 bases, J lost 3 bases, and 9 bases lay in between. The CDR3 contains 11 residues. The CDR3 region has the DNA TGCAGTGCCAGACGCGGCTACGAGCAGTACTTC. As protein: CSARRGYEQYF.

The chain is built from TRBV7-2 and TRBJ2-7; TRBD2 is a possible D gene (6 bases). The germline CDR1 and CDR2 sequences are SGHTA and FQGNSA. Trimming pared 1 base from V and 6 bases from J, leaving 13 bases between. CDR3 length: 14 amino acids. As DNA, the CDR3 is TGTGCCAGCAGCTTAGGGGTTCAGGGAGGCGAGCAGTACTTC. Protein: CASSLGVQGGEQYF.

V usage is TRBV7-2 and J usage is TRBJ1-2; 7 bases are a match to TRBD1. With 4 bases clipped from V and 5 bases from J, the junction kept 4 bases outside the gene matches. The CDR3 spans 13 residues. Germline V gene sequence: CDR1 SGHTA, CDR2 FQGNSA. CDR3 region: CASSSQGPYGYTF. The CDR3 DNA reads as TGTGCCAGCAGCTCACAGGGGCCTTATGGCTACACCTTC.